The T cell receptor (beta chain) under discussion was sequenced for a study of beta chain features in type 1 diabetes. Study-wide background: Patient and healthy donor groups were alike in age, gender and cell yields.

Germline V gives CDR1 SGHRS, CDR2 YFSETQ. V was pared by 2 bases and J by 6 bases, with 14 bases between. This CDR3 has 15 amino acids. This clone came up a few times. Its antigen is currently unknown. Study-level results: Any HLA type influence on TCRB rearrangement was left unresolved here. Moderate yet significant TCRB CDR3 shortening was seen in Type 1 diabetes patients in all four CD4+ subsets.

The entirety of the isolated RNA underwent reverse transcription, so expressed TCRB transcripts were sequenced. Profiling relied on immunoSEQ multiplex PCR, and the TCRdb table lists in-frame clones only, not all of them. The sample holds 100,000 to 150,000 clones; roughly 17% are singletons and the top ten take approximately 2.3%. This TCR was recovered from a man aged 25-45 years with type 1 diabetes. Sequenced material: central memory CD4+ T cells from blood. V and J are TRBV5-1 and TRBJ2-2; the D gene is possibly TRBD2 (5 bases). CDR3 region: CASSLRGIGAGELFF. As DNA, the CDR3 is TGCGCCAGCAGCTTACGGGGTATCGGCGCCGGGGAGCTGTTTTTT.